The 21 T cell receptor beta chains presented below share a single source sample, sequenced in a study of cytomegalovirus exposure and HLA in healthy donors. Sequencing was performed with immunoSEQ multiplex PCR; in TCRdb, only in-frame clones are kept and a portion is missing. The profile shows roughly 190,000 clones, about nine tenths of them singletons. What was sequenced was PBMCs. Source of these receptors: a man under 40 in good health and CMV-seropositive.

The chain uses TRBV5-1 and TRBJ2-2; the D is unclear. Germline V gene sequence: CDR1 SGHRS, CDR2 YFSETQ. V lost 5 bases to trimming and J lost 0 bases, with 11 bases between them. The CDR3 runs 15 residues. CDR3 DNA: TGCGCCAGCAGGTGGGCCGCATCGAACACCGGGGAGCTGTTTTTT. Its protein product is CASRWAASNTGELFF.

The CDR3 DNA reads as TGTGCCAGCAGCTTCACCCCCTCAGGAGAGCAGTACTTC. Translating it yields CASSFTPSGEQYF. This chain links TRBV7-9 with TRBJ2-7; D remains ambiguous. This CDR3 region has 13 residues. V dropped 3 bases and J dropped 7 bases, with 13 bases sitting between them. The germline V gene has CDR1 SEHNR and CDR2 FQNEAQ (reference sequence).

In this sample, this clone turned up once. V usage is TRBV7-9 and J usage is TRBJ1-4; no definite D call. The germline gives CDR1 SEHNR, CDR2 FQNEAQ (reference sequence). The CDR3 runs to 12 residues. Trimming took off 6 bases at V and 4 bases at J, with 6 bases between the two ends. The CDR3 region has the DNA TGTGCCAGCAGGCGGATTAATGAAAAACTGTTTTTT. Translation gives CASRRINEKLFF.

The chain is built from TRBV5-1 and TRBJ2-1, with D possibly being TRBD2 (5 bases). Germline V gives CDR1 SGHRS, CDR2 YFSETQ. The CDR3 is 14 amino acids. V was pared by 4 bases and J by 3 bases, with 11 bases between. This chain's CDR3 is CASSPPTSYNEQFF. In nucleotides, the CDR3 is TGCGCCAGCAGCCCCCCCACTAGCTACAATGAGCAGTTCTTC.

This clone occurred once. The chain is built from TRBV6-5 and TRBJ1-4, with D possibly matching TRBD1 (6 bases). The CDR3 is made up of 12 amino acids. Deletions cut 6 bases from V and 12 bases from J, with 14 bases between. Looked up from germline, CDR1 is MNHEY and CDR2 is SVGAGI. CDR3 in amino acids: CASRKGVGELFF. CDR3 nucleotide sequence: TGTGCCAGCAGGAAGGGGGTGGGGGAACTGTTTTTT.

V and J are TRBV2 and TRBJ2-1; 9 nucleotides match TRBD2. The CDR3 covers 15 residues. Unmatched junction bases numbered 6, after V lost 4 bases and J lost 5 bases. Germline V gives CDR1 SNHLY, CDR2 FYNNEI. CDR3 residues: CASSARGGAHNEQFF. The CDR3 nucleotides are TGTGCCAGCAGTGCCCGCGGGGGGGCCCACAATGAGCAGTTCTTC. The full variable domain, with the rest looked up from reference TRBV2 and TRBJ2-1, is EPEVTQTPSHQVTQMGQEVILRCVPISNHLYFYWYRQILGQKVEFLVSFYNNEISEKSEIFDDQFSVERPDGSNFTLKIRSTKLEDSAMYFCASSARGGAHNEQFFGPGTRLTVL.

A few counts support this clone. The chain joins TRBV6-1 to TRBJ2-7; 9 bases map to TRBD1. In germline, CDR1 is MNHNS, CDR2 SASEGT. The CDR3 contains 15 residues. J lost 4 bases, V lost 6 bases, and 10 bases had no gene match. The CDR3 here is CASSAAGTGMYEQYF. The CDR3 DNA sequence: TGTGCCAGCAGCGCCGCCGGGACAGGGATGTACGAGCAGTACTTC.

The CDR3, as DNA: TGTGCCAGCAGCTTACCGGGGATGGCAGATACGCAGTATTTT. It translates to CASSLPGMADTQYF. This chain uses TRBV7-2 with TRBJ2-3; maybe TRBD2 (5 bases). Trimming took 2 bases from V and 4 from J, leaving 10 bases between them. CDR1 SGHTA and CDR2 FQGNSA come from the germline V gene. The CDR3 runs 14 residues.

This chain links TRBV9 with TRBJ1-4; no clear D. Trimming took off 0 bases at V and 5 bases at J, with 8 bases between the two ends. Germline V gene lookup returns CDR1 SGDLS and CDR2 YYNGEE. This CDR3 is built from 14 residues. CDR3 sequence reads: CASSVVGQNEKLFF. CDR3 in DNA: TGTGCCAGCAGCGTAGTAGGGCAGAATGAAAAACTGTTTTTT.

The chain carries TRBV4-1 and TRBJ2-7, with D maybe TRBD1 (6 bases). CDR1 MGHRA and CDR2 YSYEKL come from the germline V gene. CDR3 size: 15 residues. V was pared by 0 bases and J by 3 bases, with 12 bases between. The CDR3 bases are TGCGCCAGCAGCCAAGATCCCGGACAGCACTACGAGCAGTACTTC. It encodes CASSQDPGQHYEQYF.

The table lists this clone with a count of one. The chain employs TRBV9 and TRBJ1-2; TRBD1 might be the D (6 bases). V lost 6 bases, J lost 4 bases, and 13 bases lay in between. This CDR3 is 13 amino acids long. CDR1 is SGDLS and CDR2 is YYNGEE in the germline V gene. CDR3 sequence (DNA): TGTGCCAGCAACCACAGGGCTGGCTATGGCTACACCTTC. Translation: CASNHRAGYGYTF.

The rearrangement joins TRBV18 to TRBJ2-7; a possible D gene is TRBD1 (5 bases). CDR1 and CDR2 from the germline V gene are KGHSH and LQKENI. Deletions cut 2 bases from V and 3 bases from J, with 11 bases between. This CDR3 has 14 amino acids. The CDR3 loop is CASSPSQANYEQYF. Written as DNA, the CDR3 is TGTGCCAGCTCACCATCACAGGCCAACTACGAGCAGTACTTC.

CDR3 loop: CASSLTGTGENEQFF. DNA for the CDR3: TGTGCCAGCAGCTTAACCGGGACAGGGGAGAATGAGCAGTTCTTC. The chain is built from TRBV11-2 and TRBJ2-1; TRBD1 aligns across 10 bases. The J segment lost 7 bases and the V segment lost 2 bases, leaving 5 bases of the junction unmatched. Germline-derived CDR1 and CDR2 are SGHAT and FQNNGV. This CDR3 has 15 amino acids.

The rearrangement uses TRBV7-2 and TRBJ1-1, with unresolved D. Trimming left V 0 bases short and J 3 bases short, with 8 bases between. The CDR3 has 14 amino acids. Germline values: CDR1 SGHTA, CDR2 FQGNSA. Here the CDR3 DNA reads TGTGCCAGCAGCTTAGCGATCACAGACACTGAAGCTTTCTTT. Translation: CASSLAITDTEAFF.

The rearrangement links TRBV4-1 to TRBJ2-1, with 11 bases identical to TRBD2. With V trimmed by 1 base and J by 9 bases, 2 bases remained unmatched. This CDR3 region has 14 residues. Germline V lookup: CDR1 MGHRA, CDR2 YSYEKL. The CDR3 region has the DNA TGCGCCAGCAGCCAAGGGACTAGCGGGTTTGAGCAGTTCTTC. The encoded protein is CASSQGTSGFEQFF.

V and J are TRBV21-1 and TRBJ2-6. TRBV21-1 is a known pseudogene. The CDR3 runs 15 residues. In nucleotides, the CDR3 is TGTGCCAGCAGCACAGGAGACTCTGGGGCCAACGTCCTGACTTTC. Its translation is CASSTGDSGANVLTF.

The DNA for the CDR3 is TGTGCCAGCAGCTTGGGTAGAATTCCCTACGAGCAGTACTTC. Amino acid sequence: CASSLGRIPYEQYF. The V gene is TRBV5-6, the J gene TRBJ2-7; D ambiguous. Germline assignment: CDR1 SGHDT and CDR2 YYEEEE. Deletions cut 0 bases from V and 2 bases from J, with 9 bases between. The CDR3 runs to 14 residues.

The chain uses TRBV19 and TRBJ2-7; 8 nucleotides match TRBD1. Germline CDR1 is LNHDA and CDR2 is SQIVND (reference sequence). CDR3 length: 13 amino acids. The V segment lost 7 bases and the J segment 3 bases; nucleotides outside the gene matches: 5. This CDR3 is CASTPGQGYEQYF. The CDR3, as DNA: TGTGCCAGTACCCCCGGACAGGGCTACGAGCAGTACTTC.

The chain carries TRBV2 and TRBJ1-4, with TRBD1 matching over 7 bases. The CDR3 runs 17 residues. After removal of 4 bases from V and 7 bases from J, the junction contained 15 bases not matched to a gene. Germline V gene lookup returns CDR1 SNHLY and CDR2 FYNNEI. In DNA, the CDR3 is TGTGCCAGCAGTGGGACCTTAACAGGGGACGTTAGTGAAAAACTGTTTTTT. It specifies CASSGTLTGDVSEKLFF. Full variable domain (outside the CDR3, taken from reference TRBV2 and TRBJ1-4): EPEVTQTPSHQVTQMGQEVILRCVPISNHLYFYWYRQILGQKVEFLVSFYNNEISEKSEIFDDQFSVERPDGSNFTLKIRSTKLEDSAMYFCASSGTLTGDVSEKLFFGSGTQLSVL.

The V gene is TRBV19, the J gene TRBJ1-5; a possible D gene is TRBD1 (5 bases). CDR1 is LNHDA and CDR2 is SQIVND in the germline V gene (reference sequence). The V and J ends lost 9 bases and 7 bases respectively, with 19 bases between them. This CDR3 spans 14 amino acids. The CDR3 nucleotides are TGTGCCAGCCATCCCGGGGCCTCGGGACAGCCCCAGCATTTT. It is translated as CASHPGASGQPQHF.

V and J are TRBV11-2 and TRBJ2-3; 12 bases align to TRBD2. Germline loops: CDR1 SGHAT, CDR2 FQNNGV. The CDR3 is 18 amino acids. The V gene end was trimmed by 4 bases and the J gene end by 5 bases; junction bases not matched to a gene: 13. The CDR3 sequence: CASSSPTGLAGLGDTQYF. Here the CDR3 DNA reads TGTGCCAGCAGCTCTCCTACCGGACTAGCGGGGTTAGGAGATACGCAGTATTTT.